Below, 16 T cell receptor beta chains from the same sample are listed, as sequenced in a study of T cell repertoires in cytomegalovirus infection. Via MiXCR, TCRdb re-called the reads, giving one row per CDR3 protein. The data show 200,000 to 300,000 distinct CDR3 sequences, 9.1% seen once. The sample was PBMCs. These receptor sequences come from a human donor in good health (CMV status not recorded). Some clones in this sample may be carry-over from other donors' samples.

V usage is TRBV2 and J usage is TRBJ1-5; D gene unclear. Trimming removed 3 bases from V and 3 bases from J, with 9 bases in between. Germline CDR1 is SNHLY and CDR2 is FYNNEI. The length of the CDR3 is 14 residues. The CDR3 loop is CASSDTYVNQPQHF. The CDR3 region has the DNA TGTGCCAGCAGTGACACATATGTCAATCAGCCCCAGCATTTT.

In this sample, this clonotype turned up many times. The chain recombines TRBV12-3 or TRBV12-4 with TRBJ2-3; 8 bases line up with TRBD1. CDR3 size: 19 residues. J gave up 4 bases and V 5 bases, and 20 bases lay outside the gene matches. This chain's CDR3 is CASSPHYRTGKKGADTQYF. DNA of the CDR3: TGTGCCAGCAGTCCACACTACCGGACAGGGAAGAAGGGCGCAGATACGCAGTATTTT.

CDR3 in amino acids: CSAGQGRSKTQYF. The CDR3 DNA reads TGCAGTGCGGGACAGGGGCGTTCGAAGACCCAGTACTTC. J is TRBJ2-5 and V is TRBV20-1, with 10 positions matching TRBD1. The junction had 7 bases not matched to a gene; V was cut back by 6 bases and J by 6 bases. Germline assignment: CDR1 DFQATT and CDR2 SNEGSKA (reference sequence). The CDR3 is 13 residues long.

This clonotype was recorded at least ten times. V gene TRBV12-3 or TRBV12-4 combines with J gene TRBJ2-3; TRBD2 aligns across 8 bases. CDR3 size: 13 residues. J gave up 1 base and V 8 bases, and 2 bases lay outside the gene matches. The CDR3 loop is CASSTSGTDTQYF. The CDR3 coding sequence is TGTGCCAGCTCGACTAGCGGCACAGATACGCAGTATTTT.

The rearrangement uses TRBV11-2 and TRBJ1-1, with D perhaps TRBD1 (5 bases). Looked up from germline, CDR1 is SGHAT and CDR2 is FQNNGV. The CDR3 is 15 residues long. V was cut by 3 bases and J by 8 bases, with 19 bases left in between. This CDR3 is CASSLFYGAGVEAFF. The CDR3 nucleotides are TGTGCCAGCAGCTTGTTCTATGGGGCAGGCGTCGAAGCTTTCTTT. The complete variable domain, with remaining parts taken from reference TRBV11-2 and TRBJ1-1, reads EAGVAQSPRYKIIEKRQSVAFWCNPISGHATLYWYQQILGQGPKLLIQFQNNGVVDDSQLPKDRFSAERLKGVDSTLKIQPAKLEDSAVYLCASSLFYGAGVEAFFGQGTRLTVV.

The J gene is TRBJ2-5, the V gene TRBV9; 7 bases line up with TRBD2. V dropped 0 bases and J dropped 5; count of bases not matched to a gene: 13. The germline CDR1 and CDR2 sequences are SGDLS and YYNGEE. CDR3 length: 17 residues. DNA of the CDR3: TGTGCCAGCAGCGTAGACCCTAGCGGTATCTTGGAGGAGACCCAGTACTTC. Its protein is CASSVDPSGILEETQYF.

J is TRBJ2-1 and V is TRBV4-3; D is ambiguous. The CDR3 loop spans 12 amino acids. From germline, CDR1 is LGHNA and CDR2 YSLEER. V was shortened by 1 base and J by 8 bases, with 6 bases between the two germline ends. The CDR3 protein is CASSQVGDEQFF. CDR3 DNA: TGCGCCAGCAGCCAAGTTGGGGATGAGCAGTTCTTC.

The chain has TRBV19 and TRBJ2-7; D is undetermined. Germline lookup yields CDR1 LNHDA and CDR2 SQIVND (reference sequence). The V gene lost 9 bases and the J gene lost 0 bases, with 9 bases spanning the gap. The CDR3 is 12 residues long. CDR3 loop: CARPINSYEQYF. The CDR3 coding sequence is TGTGCCAGACCGATCAACTCCTACGAGCAGTACTTC.

This clonotype occurred a few times. The V gene is TRBV19, the J gene TRBJ1-1, with 8 bases aligning to TRBD1. From germline, CDR1 is LNHDA and CDR2 SQIVND (reference sequence). The junction had 10 bases not matched to a gene; V was cut back by 5 bases and J by 2 bases. The CDR3 extends over 16 amino acids. This CDR3 is CASSSRDRGYNTEAFF. Here the CDR3 DNA reads TGTGCCAGTAGTTCACGTGACAGGGGATATAACACTGAAGCTTTCTTT.

This clonotype was seen repeatedly, ten times or more. The chain employs TRBV12-3 or TRBV12-4 and TRBJ2-7; a possible D gene is TRBD1 (5 bases). The CDR3 has 12 amino acids. Trimming removed 5 bases at V and 4 bases at J, with 9 bases between. CDR3 sequence (DNA): TGTGCCAGCAGTCGACAGCGATACGAGCAGTACTTC. The encoded protein is CASSRQRYEQYF.

The rearrangement uses TRBV30 and TRBJ1-1; 7 nucleotides align to TRBD1. V lost 3 bases, J lost 4 bases, and 5 bases stayed unmatched. CDR3 size: 13 residues. The germline V gene encodes CDR1 GTSNPN and CDR2 SVGIG (reference sequence). The CDR3 loop reads CAWRTGTITEAFF. The CDR3 DNA follows: TGTGCCTGGAGGACAGGGACGATCACTGAAGCTTTCTTT.

This chain uses TRBV27 with TRBJ1-6, with TRBD1 identical over 9 bases. The CDR3 spans 14 residues. J gave up 9 bases and V 5 bases, and 5 bases lay outside the gene matches. The germline gives CDR1 MNHEY, CDR2 SMNVEV (reference sequence). In DNA form, the CDR3 reads TGTGCCAGCAGTCCGACAGGGGGAATTTCACCCCTCCACTTT. Protein sequence: CASSPTGGISPLHF.

V is TRBV2 and J is TRBJ1-1, with D unresolved. The CDR3 is made up of 13 amino acids. V lost 7 bases, J lost 4 bases, and 13 bases lay in between. The germline V gene has CDR1 SNHLY and CDR2 FYNNEI. The CDR3 here is CASTVLYATEAFF. The CDR3 nucleotides are TGTGCCAGCACCGTCTTGTATGCCACTGAAGCTTTCTTT.

This clonotype was recorded at least ten times. This chain joins TRBV28 and TRBJ2-1, with 10 bases matching TRBD2. CDR3 length: 16 residues. V shed 6 bases and J 4 bases; nucleotides not matched to a gene: 9. Germline V gives CDR1 MDHEN, CDR2 SYDVKM. CDR3 nucleotide sequence: TGTGCCAGCAGCCGACGACTAGCGGGCGAATACAATGAGCAGTTCTTC. Encoded protein: CASSRRLAGEYNEQFF.

This chain uses TRBV6-2 or TRBV6-3 with TRBJ2-2, with D possibly matching TRBD2 (6 bases). V lost 10 bases to trimming and J lost 0 bases, with 12 bases between them. Per the germline V gene, CDR1 is MNHEY and CDR2 is SVGEGT. The CDR3 loop spans 14 amino acids. CDR3: CATRRTTNTGELFF. The DNA for the CDR3 is TGTGCCACCCGGCGGACTACGAACACCGGGGAGCTGTTTTTT.

This clonotype was recorded at least ten times. The V gene is TRBV19, the J gene TRBJ1-1; D remains unclear. The CDR3 runs to 13 residues. Germline CDR1 is LNHDA and CDR2 is SQIVND (reference sequence). V lost 3 bases to trimming and J lost 6 bases, with 11 bases between them. CDR3 bases: TGTGCCAGTAGTATGAGTAAGGGCGCTGAAGCTTTCTTT. This encodes CASSMSKGAEAFF. The full variable domain, its missing parts supplied by reference TRBV19 and TRBJ1-1, is DGGITQSPKYLFRKEGQNVTLSCEQNLNHDAMYWYRQDPGQGLRLIYYSQIVNDFQKGDIAEGYSVSREKKESFPLTVTSAQKNPTAFYLCASSMSKGAEAFFGQGTRLTVV.